The clone carrying this TCR beta chain appeared a few times. Its antigen is unknown. The germline gene is not matched at one end of the junction; a read error may be the cause. One entry per CDR3 protein results from TCRdb running MiXCR on the reads. The table shows about 490,000 distinct CDR3 sequences, with approximately 10% occurring only once. This CDR3 is built from 11 residues. Germline CDR1 and CDR2: SGHVS and FNYEAQ. This sample was taken from a study of T cell repertoires in cytomegalovirus infection. For the study at large: Carrying CMV and the relevant HLA type showed in public TCR beta signatures. General study results and limits: HLA-C-restricted, CMV-specific TCR beta clonotypes were dominant ex vivo.

This TCR was recovered from a human donor in good health (CMV status not recorded). Some clones in this sample may be carry-over from other donors' samples. The material sequenced was PBMCs. This chain connects TRBV7-6 to TRBJ2-1, with TRBD2 identical over 9 bases. This chain's CDR3 is CASSHGTSTRF. The CDR3 nucleotides are TGTGCCAGCAGCCACGGGACTAGCACCCGCTTC.